These T cell receptor beta chains were read from a single sample in a study of cytomegalovirus exposure and HLA in healthy donors. Data came from immunoSEQ multiplex PCR; TCRdb stores just in-frame clones and leaves some out. This sample has around 100,000 clones, with 75% to 85% found just once. The sample was PBMCs. Receptors were obtained from a woman between 18 and 30 years old in good health and CMV-seropositive. Each CDR3 is given with its conserved first and last residue. D genes are given only for firm matches. A row's size may be missing; if present it is once, few, many or a size class.

TRBV6-5	TRBD1	TRBJ2-1	few	14	TGTGCCAGCAGTTTGCCCGGACAGGGGGGTGAGCAGTTCTTC	CASSLPGQGGEQFF
TRBV6-5	TRBD1	TRBJ1-2	-	14	TGTGCCAGCAGTTACGGGACAGGCTACTATGGCTACACCTTC	CASSYGTGYYGYTF
TRBV25-1	TRBD1	TRBJ2-7	-	16	TGTGCCAGCAGTCCTTTAGACAGGGCGAACTCCTACGAGCAGTACTTC	CASSPLDRANSYEQYF
TRBV6-6	TRBD2	TRBJ2-7	-	15	TGTGCCAGCAGCCCCCGGGAGCGGGGGTCCTACGAGCAGTACTTC	CASSPRERGSYEQYF
TRBV7-8	TRBD1	TRBJ1-4	-	15	TGTGCCAGCAGCTTAGACGTTAGGACAGGTGAAAAACTGTTTTTT	CASSLDVRTGEKLFF
TRBV5-6	TRBD1	TRBJ2-7	-	18	TGTGCCAGCAGCTCACCGACCAACAGGGGAACGAGCTCCTACGAGCAGTACTTC	CASSSPTNRGTSSYEQYF
TRBV7-9	-	TRBJ2-2	-	13	TGTGCCAACTCGCCGGGTAACACCGGGGAGCTGTTTTTT	CANSPGNTGELFF
TRBV5-1	-	TRBJ2-7	-	15	TGCGCCAGCTCCGCCCTGGGGGGTACAACCTACGAGCAGTACTTC	CASSALGGTTYEQYF
TRBV7-8	TRBD2	TRBJ2-1	-	18	TGTGCCAGCAGCTTGTTTGGGCTAGCGGGGAAAGCCCACAATGAGCAGTTCTTC	CASSLFGLAGKAHNEQFF
TRBV7-9	TRBD1	TRBJ1-4	-	14	TGTGCCAGCAGCGCGACAGGGTTTAATGAAAAACTGTTTTTT	CASSATGFNEKLFF
TRBV19	TRBD1	TRBJ1-5	-	15	TGTGCCAGTAGTAAGTCGGGACAGTCAAATCAGCCCCAGCATTTT	CASSKSGQSNQPQHF
TRBV7-3	TRBD2	TRBJ2-1	few	15	TGTGCCAGCAGCTCTAGCGGGGGGGGGTTAGATGAGCAGTTCTTC	CASSSSGGGLDEQFF
TRBV5-8	-	TRBJ1-1	-	11	TGTGCCAGCAGCTATCAGAGGTCAGCTTTCTTT	CASSYQRSAFF
TRBV6-5	TRBD1	TRBJ1-2	-	14	TGTGCCAGCAGGACAGGACAGGGGGAAGGTGGCTACACCTTC	CASRTGQGEGGYTF
TRBV28	-	TRBJ1-2	-	13	TGTGCCAGCAGTTTAGGGGGGGACTATGGCTACACCTTC	CASSLGGDYGYTF
TRBV13	-	TRBJ1-1	-	13	TGTGCCAGCAGCTTAACGGGGGACACTGAAGCTTTCTTT	CASSLTGDTEAFF
TRBV19	-	TRBJ1-1	few	14	TGTGCCAGTAGGAGAAATCAAGCGGACACTGAAGCTTTCTTT	CASRRNQADTEAFF
TRBV27	TRBD2	TRBJ2-1	-	16	TGTGCCAGCAGTTTTACCGGGACTAGCCGCTACAATGAGCAGTTCTTC	CASSFTGTSRYNEQFF
TRBV6-5	-	TRBJ1-5	-	14	TGTGCCAGCAGCGAAGGCCCGCCGGGTCAGCCCCAGCATTTT	CASSEGPPGQPQHF
TRBV9	-	TRBJ2-7	-	13	TGTGCCAGCAGCGTTGGGGGCGTATACGAGCAGTACTTC	CASSVGGVYEQYF
TRBV19	-	TRBJ2-3	-	14	TGTGCCAGTAGTATCTATGGGGGCATCGATACGCAGTATTTT	CASSIYGGIDTQYF
TRBV4-2	-	TRBJ2-3	-	17	TGTGCCAGCAGCCAAACCCGAGGGGGAGGGCCTGGAGATACGCAGTATTTT	CASSQTRGGGPGDTQYF
TRBV19	-	TRBJ1-1	-	14	TGTGCCAGTAGTATCTGGACAGAGAACACTGAAGCTTTCTTT	CASSIWTENTEAFF
TRBV30	-	TRBJ2-7	-	11	TGTGCCTGGAGAGTAGCGTACGAGCAGTACTTC	CAWRVAYEQYF
TRBV20-1	-	TRBJ1-1	-	11	TGCAGTGCCCAGCGGGGGACTGAAGCTTTCTTT	CSAQRGTEAFF
TRBV30	-	TRBJ1-4	-	13	TGTGCCTGGAGTGTTACAGCTACTGAAAAACTGTTTTTT	CAWSVTATEKLFF
TRBV5-1	TRBD2	TRBJ2-5	once	14	TGCGCCAGCAGCAACCGGACTAGCCAAGAGACCCAGTACTTC	CASSNRTSQETQYF
TRBV11-2	-	TRBJ2-7	-	14	TGTGCCAGCAGGTCACTACTCCTCGGCTACGAGCAGTACTTC	CASRSLLLGYEQYF
TRBV5-4	-	TRBJ1-5	once	15	TGTGCCAGCAGCCCGGGAGGACTCAGGAATCAGCCCCAGCATTTT	CASSPGGLRNQPQHF
TRBV5-1	TRBD1	TRBJ1-4	few	17	TGCGCCAGCAGCTTCGGGACAGGGGGAATTAGGGATGAAAAACTGTTTTTT	CASSFGTGGIRDEKLFF
TRBV5-6	-	TRBJ2-5	-	15	TGTGCCAGCAGCTTGGACGTAGGACAGCAAGAGACCCAGTACTTC	CASSLDVGQQETQYF
TRBV7-9	TRBD1	TRBJ1-1	-	17	TGTGCCAGCAGCTTATTGGGACAGGGCCCCCCTAACGCTGAAGCTTTCTTT	CASSLLGQGPPNAEAFF
TRBV7-9	TRBD2	TRBJ2-1	-	15	TGTGCCAGCAGCTTACCGAGCGGGGAGTACAATGAGCAGTTCTTC	CASSLPSGEYNEQFF
TRBV6-4	TRBD1	TRBJ2-3	few	14	TGTGCCAGCAGCGGGACAGGTAACACAGATACGCAGTATTTT	CASSGTGNTDTQYF
TRBV27	-	TRBJ1-1	few	14	TGTGCCAGCAGTTTAACAGCTGTGAACACTGAAGCTTTCTTT	CASSLTAVNTEAFF
TRBV29-1	-	TRBJ2-1	once	14	TGCAGCGTTGAGGGGAGGACAGGAGGGAATGAGCAGTTCTTC	CSVEGRTGGNEQFF
TRBV9	-	TRBJ1-1	-	16	TGTGCCAGCAGCGTTGGTGAAGTCCACATGAACACTGAAGCTTTCTTT	CASSVGEVHMNTEAFF
TRBV28	-	TRBJ1-2	-	13	TGTGCCAGCAGTTACGAGAATAACTATGGCTACACCTTC	CASSYENNYGYTF
TRBV14	-	TRBJ2-4	-	12	TGTGCCAGCAGCCAAGAGTCGAGAATTCAGTACTTC	CASSQESRIQYF
TRBV7-2	-	TRBJ2-7	-	14	TGTGCCAGCAGCTTTTCCAGGGGAATGTACGAGCAGTACTTC	CASSFSRGMYEQYF
TRBV7-3	TRBD1	TRBJ2-2	-	14	TGTGCCAGCAGCTTATGGCAGGGGGACGGGGAGCTGTTTTTT	CASSLWQGDGELFF